This T cell receptor (beta chain) was retrieved from a study of regulatory T cells in long-lasting Graves disease. Study-level points and caveats: Patients with persistent disease shared some 3,000 public clonotypes, outpacing the approximately 920 shared by new patients.

As to time point: persistent/refractory GD, antithyroid drugs over 5 years with positive TRAb. The TCR library was prepared using RNA isolated from PBMCs. The table lists this clonotype with many counts. Its target is not known. Arm-PCR with iRepertoire HTBI primers amplified the CDR3 regions for these TCR beta libraries. TCRdb re-derived calls from the multiplex PCR reads in MiXCR, one entry per CDR3 protein. The table shows a few hundred thousand distinct CDR3 sequences, with around 24% occurring only once. CDR3 length equals 16 residues. The junction had 12 bases not matched to a gene; V was cut back by 3 bases and J by 7 bases. Germline V gene data show CDR1 as MDHEN and CDR2 as SYDVKM.

The TCR sequence derives from a female donor with Graves disease. The chain combines TRBV28 with TRBJ1-2, with 9 bases fitting TRBD1. This sample comprised peripheral blood mononuclear cells (PBMCs), obtained when the disease was refractory, from a patient treated with antithyroid drugs. As DNA, the CDR3 is TGTGCCAGCAGTTTTAGTGGACAGGGGTGGCGGGGTGGCTACACCTTC. Protein sequence: CASSFSGQGWRGGYTF.